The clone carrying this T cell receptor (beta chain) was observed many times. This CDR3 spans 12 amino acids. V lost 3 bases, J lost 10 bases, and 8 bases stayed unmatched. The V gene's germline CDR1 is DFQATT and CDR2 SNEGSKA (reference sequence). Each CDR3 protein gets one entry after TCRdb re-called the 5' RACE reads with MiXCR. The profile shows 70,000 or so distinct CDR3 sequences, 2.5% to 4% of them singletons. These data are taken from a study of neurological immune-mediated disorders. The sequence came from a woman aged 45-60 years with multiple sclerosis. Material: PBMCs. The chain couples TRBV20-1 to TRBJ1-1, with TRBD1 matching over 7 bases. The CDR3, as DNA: TGCAGTGCTAGTTACAGGGGAAAGGGAGCTTTCTTT. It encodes CSASYRGKGAFF.